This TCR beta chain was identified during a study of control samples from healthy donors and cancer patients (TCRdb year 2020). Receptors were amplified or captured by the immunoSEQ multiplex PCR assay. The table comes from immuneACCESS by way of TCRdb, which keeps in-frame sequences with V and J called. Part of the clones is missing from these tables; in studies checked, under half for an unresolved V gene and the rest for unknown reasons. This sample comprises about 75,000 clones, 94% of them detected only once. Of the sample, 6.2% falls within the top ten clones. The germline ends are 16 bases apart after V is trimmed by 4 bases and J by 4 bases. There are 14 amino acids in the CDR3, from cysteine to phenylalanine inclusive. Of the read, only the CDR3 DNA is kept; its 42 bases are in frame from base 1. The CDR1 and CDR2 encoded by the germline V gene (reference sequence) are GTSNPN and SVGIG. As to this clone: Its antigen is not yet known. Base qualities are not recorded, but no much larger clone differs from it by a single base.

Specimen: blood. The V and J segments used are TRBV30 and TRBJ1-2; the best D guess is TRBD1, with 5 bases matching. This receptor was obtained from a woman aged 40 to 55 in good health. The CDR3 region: CAWISTERAYGYTF. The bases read TGTGCCTGGATATCGACAGAAAGGGCCTATGGCTACACCTTC.